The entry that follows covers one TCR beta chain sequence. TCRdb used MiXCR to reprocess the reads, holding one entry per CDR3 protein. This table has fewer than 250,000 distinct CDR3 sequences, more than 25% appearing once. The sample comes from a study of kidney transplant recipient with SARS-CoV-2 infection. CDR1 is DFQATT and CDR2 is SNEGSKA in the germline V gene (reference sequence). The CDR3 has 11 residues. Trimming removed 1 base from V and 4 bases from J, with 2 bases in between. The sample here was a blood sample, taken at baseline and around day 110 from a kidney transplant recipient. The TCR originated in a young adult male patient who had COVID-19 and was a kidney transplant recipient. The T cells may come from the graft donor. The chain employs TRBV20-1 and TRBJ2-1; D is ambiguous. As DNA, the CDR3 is TGCAGTGCTAGAGTTTACAATGAGCAGTTCTTC. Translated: CSARVYNEQFF.